A selection of T cell receptor beta chains follows, all from one sample in a study of OX40 agonist ivuxolimab in advanced cancers. The data were produced by immunoSEQ multiplex PCR, yet TCRdb's version contains in-frame clones alone and is incomplete. The sample shows about 20,000 clones, approximately 70% of them seen only once. Sample: CD4+ or CD8+ T cells sorted from blood, taken in a trial of the OX40 agonist ivuxolimab. These receptors were taken from an adult with an advanced solid tumor such as melanoma, head and neck, liver or kidney cancer. Both conserved end residues are trimmed from each CDR3. Each record gives: clone size, D gene, J gene, V gene, CDR3 length, CDR3 protein. D genes are given only for firm matches. Size tells how often a clone was seen (once, few, many) or the class of an expanded clone, and some rows leave it out.

NA NA TRBJ2-2 TRBV5-3 15 ARRHPAGASDTGELF
medium-sized NA TRBJ2-5 TRBV10-3 11 AISVSNWETQY
NA NA TRBJ2-7 TRBV7-9 10 ASSPNSYEQY
NA TRBD1 TRBJ2-1 TRBV6-1 14 ASSEAADRVWNEQF
NA TRBD1 TRBJ2-3 TRBV19 14 ASSIVDRGDADTQY
once NA TRBJ1-2 TRBV13 13 ASSTGGSANYGYT
few NA TRBJ1-2 TRBV9 11 ASSVAGAYGYT
medium-sized NA TRBJ2-1 TRBV13 9 ASSGRDEQF
NA NA TRBJ2-2 TRBV7-9 11 ASSPWNTGELF
few NA TRBJ2-2 TRBV7-3 10 ASSPGTGELF
NA TRBD2 TRBJ2-7 TRBV6-6 13 ASSLQRGPTREQY
NA NA TRBJ1-3 TRBV5-4 14 ASSLVGAFSGNTIY
NA NA TRBJ1-4 TRBV6-6 13 ASSYDWTDNEKLF
NA TRBD2 TRBJ2-7 TRBV7-9 13 ASSPEPGGAYEQY
NA NA TRBJ2-2 TRBV7-3 11 ASSFRGTGELF
medium-sized NA TRBJ1-5 TRBV7-9 12 ASSPPGPHQPQH
NA NA TRBJ1-3 TRBV9 12 ASGGGYTGNTIY
few NA TRBJ2-5 TRBV6-5 9 ASRLKETQY
NA NA TRBJ2-7 TRBV7-9 9 ASGSMSEQY
NA NA TRBJ2-5 TRBV21-1 15 ASSKGPGGALRETQY
NA TRBD1 TRBJ2-7 TRBV9 11 ASTWTGHYEQY
NA TRBD2 TRBJ2-5 TRBV4-3 13 ASSQGTSEGETQY
few NA TRBJ2-1 TRBV7-2 14 ASSAYSGSSYNEQF
NA TRBD2 TRBJ2-7 TRBV27 11 ASGAGGTYEQY
NA NA TRBJ2-7 TRBV5-4 12 ASSFHTASYEQY
NA NA TRBJ1-1 TRBV7-2 12 ASSQAIGTEEAF
once NA TRBJ2-1 TRBV19 12 ASAKDRTNNEQF
few NA TRBJ1-6 TRBV7-8 14 ASSLALSSYNSPLH
NA NA TRBJ2-5 TRBV28 11 ASSPAEQETQY
once NA TRBJ2-3 TRBV7-9 8 ASSSDTQY
NA NA TRBJ2-7 TRBV6-1 11 AGGLTSSYEQY
NA NA TRBJ1-4 TRBV30 10 AWSRDGAELF